This T cell receptor (beta chain) was sequenced in a study of beta chain features in type 1 diabetes. Whole-study results and caveats: Among type 1 diabetes patients, VDJ junctions had fewer insertions and more deletions. Significant though moderate, a shortening of TCRB CDR3s appeared in all four CD4+ subsets of Type 1 diabetes patients.

As for this clone: The antigen is undetermined.

cDNA synthesis used the whole RNA isolate, giving expressed TCRB sequences. Assay: immunoSEQ multiplex PCR; the TCRdb copy retains only in-frame clones and omits some. Altogether about 150,000 clones are present, about 12% being singletons, with the ten largest covering approximately 1.3%. This TCR came from a young man with type 1 diabetes. Sequencing used central memory CD4+ T cells from blood.

The CDR3 sequence: CASSPTGVYGYTF. The CDR3 coding sequence is TGTGCCAGCAGCCCCACGGGCGTCTATGGCTACACCTTC. The chain combines TRBV9 with TRBJ1-2; no firm D call. The CDR3 is 13 amino acids. Germline CDR1 is SGDLS and CDR2 is YYNGEE. With 4 bases removed from V and 4 bases from J, the gap between germline ends came to 11 bases.